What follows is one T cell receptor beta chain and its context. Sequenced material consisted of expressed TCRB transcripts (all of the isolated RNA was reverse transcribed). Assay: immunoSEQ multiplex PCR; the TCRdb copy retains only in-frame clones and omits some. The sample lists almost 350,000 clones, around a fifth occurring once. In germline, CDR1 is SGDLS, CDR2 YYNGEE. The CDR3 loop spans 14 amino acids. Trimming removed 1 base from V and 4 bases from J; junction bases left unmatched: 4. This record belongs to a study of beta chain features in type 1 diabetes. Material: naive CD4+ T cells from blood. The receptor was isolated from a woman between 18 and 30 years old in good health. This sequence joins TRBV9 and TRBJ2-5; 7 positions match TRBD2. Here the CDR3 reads CASSVSGGRETQYF. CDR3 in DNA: TGTGCCAGCAGCGTATCGGGAGGAAGAGAGACCCAGTACTTC.